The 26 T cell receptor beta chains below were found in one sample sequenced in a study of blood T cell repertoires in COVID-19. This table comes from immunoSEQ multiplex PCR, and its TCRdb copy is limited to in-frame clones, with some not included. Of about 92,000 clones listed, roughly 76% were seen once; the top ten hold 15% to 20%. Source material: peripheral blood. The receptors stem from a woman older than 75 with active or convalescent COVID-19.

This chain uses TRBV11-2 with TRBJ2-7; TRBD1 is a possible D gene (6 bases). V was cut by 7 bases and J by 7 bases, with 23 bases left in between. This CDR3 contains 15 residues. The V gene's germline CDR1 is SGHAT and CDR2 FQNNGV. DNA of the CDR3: TGTGCCAGCATTCTTCGGACAGCCGCCGGTGGAGAGCAGTACTTC. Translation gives CASILRTAAGGEQYF. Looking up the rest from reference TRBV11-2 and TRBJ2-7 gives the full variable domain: EAGVAQSPRYKIIEKRQSVAFWCNPISGHATLYWYQQILGQGPKLLIQFQNNGVVDDSQLPKDRFSAERLKGVDSTLKIQPAKLEDSAVYLCASILRTAAGGEQYFGPGTRLTVT.

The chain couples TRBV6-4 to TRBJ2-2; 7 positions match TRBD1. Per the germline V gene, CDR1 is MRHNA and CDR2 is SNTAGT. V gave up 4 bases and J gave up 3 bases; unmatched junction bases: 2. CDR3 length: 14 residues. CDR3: CASSVQGHTGELFF. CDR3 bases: TGTGCCAGCAGTGTACAGGGGCACACCGGGGAGCTGTTTTTT.

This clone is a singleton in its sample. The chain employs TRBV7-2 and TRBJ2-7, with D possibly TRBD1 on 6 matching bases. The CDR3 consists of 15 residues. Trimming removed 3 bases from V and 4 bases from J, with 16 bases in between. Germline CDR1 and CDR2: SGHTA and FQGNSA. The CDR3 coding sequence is TGTGCCAGCAGCTTTGGGACAAGCCCCTCTTACGAGCAGTACTTC. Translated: CASSFGTSPSYEQYF.

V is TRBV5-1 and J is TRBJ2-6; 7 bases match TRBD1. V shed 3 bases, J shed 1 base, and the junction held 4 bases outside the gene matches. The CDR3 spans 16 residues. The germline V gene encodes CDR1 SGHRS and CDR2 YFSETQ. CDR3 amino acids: CASSWETGSGANVLTF. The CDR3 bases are TGCGCCAGCAGCTGGGAGACAGGGTCTGGGGCCAACGTCCTGACTTTC.

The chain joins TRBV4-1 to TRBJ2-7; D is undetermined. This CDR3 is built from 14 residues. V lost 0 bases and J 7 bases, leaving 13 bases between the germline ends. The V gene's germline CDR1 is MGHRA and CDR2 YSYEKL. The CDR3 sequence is CASSQDVAFGEQYF. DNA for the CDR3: TGCGCCAGCAGCCAAGATGTGGCCTTCGGGGAGCAGTACTTC.

CDR3 nucleotide sequence: TGTGCCAGCAGCCTCGGGGACAGGGCTGGCGGGGAGCTGTTTTTT. Translating it yields CASSLGDRAGGELFF. This chain joins TRBV11-3 and TRBJ2-2; 9 bases fit TRBD1. V lost 5 bases and J lost 7; bases outside the gene matches: 8. Per germline, CDR1 SGHNT and CDR2 YENEEA. The CDR3 is made up of 15 amino acids.

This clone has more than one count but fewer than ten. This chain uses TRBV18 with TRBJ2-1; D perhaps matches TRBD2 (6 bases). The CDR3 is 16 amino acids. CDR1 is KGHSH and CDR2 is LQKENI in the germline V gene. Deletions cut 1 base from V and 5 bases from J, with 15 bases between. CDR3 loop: CASSPRGENGDNEQFF. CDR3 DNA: TGTGCCAGCTCACCACGCGGGGAAAATGGGGACAATGAGCAGTTCTTC.

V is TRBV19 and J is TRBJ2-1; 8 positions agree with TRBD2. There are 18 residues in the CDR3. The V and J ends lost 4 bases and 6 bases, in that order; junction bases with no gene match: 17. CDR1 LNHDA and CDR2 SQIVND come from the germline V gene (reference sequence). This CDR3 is CASSTKGAAGARFNEQFF. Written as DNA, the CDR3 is TGTGCCAGTAGTACCAAGGGAGCAGCGGGAGCACGATTCAATGAGCAGTTCTTC.

The CDR3 sequence: CASSTTTGRDTGELFF. In DNA, the CDR3 is TGTGCCAGCAGCACCACTACAGGGAGAGACACCGGGGAGCTGTTTTTT. V usage is TRBV9 and J usage is TRBJ2-2, with a possible D match to TRBD1 (6 bases). The CDR3 totals 16 residues. V lost 4 bases, J lost 3 bases, and 16 bases lay in between. From germline, CDR1 is SGDLS and CDR2 YYNGEE.

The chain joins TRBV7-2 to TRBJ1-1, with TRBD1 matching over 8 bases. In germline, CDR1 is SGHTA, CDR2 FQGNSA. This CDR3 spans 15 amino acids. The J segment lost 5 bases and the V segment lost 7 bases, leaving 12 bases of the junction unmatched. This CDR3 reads CASTGQGLRSTEAFF. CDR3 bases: TGTGCCAGCACCGGACAGGGATTGAGAAGTACTGAAGCTTTCTTT.

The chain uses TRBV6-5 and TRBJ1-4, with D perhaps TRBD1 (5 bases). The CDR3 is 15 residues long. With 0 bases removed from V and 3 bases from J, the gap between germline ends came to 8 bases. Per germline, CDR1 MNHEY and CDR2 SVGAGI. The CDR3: CASSYSGPSNEKLFF. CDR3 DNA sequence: TGTGCCAGCAGTTACTCGGGGCCGTCTAATGAAAAACTGTTTTTT.

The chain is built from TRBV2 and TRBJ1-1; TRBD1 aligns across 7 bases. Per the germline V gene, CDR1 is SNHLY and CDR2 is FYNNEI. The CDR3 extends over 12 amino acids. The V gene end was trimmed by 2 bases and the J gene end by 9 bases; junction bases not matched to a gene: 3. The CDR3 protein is CASSEWGQKAFF. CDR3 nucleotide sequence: TGTGCCAGCAGTGAATGGGGACAGAAAGCTTTCTTT.

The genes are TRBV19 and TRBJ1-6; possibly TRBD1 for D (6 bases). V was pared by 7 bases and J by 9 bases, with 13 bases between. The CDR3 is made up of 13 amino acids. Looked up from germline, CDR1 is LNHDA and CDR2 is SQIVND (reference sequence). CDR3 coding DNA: TGTGCCAGTAATCAGGGGTTCACTTCACCCCTCCACTTT. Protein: CASNQGFTSPLHF.

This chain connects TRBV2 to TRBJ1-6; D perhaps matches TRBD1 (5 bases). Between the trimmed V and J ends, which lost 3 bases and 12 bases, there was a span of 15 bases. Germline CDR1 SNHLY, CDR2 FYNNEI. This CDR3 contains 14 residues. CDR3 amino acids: CASSDDGGRGPLHF. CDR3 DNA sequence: TGTGCCAGCAGTGACGACGGGGGGAGAGGACCCCTCCACTTT.

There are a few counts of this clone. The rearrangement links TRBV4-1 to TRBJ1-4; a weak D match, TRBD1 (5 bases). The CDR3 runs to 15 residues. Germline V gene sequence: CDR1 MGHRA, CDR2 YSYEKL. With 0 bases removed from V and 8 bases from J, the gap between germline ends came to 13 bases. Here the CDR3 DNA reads TGCGCCAGCAGCCAAGACCAGGGTATAGAGGAAAAACTGTTTTTT. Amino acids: CASSQDQGIEEKLFF.

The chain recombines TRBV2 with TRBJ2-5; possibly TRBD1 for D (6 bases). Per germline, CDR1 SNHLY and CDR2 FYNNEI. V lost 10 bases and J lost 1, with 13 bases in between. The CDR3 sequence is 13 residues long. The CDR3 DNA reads TGTGCCACTACCGGGACAACCCAAGAGACCCAGTACTTC. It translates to CATTGTTQETQYF.

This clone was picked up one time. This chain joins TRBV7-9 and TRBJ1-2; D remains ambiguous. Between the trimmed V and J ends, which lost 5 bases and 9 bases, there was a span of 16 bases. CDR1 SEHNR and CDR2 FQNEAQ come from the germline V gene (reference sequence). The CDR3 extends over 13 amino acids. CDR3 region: CASSPFGSSSYTF. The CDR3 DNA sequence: TGTGCCAGCAGCCCCTTTGGCTCTAGTAGCTACACCTTC.

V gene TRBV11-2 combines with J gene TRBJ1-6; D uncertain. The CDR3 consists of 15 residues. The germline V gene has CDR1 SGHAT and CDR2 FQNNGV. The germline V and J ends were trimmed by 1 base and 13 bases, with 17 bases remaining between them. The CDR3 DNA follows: TGTGCCAGCAGCTTAGTTGGCGGATCGGAAATCCCCCTCCACTTT. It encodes CASSLVGGSEIPLHF.

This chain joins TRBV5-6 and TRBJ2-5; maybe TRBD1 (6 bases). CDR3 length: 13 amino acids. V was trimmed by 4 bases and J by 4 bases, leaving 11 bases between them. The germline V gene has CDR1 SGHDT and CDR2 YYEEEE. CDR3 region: CASSLTGPETQYF. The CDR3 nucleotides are TGTGCCAGCAGCCTCACAGGGCCAGAGACCCAGTACTTC.

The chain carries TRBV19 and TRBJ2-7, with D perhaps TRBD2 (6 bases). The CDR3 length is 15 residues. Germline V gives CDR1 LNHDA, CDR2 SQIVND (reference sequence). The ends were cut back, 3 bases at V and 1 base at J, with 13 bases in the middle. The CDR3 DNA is TGTGCCAGTAGTATCATAGCGGCCCCATCCTACGAGCAGTACTTC. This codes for CASSIIAAPSYEQYF.

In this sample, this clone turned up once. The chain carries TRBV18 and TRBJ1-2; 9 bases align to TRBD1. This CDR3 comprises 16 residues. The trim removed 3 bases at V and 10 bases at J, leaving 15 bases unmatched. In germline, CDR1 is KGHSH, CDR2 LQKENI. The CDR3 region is CASSPEQGAFSSVYTF. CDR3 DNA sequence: TGTGCCAGCTCACCGGAACAGGGGGCGTTTTCTTCCGTCTACACCTTC.

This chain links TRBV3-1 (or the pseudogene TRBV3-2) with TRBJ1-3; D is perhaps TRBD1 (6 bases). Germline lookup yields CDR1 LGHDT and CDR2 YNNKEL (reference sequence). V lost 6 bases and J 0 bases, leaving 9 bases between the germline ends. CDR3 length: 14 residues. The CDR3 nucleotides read TGTGCCAGCAGTAGGGGGAGCTCTGGAAACACCATATATTTT. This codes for CASSRGSSGNTIYF.

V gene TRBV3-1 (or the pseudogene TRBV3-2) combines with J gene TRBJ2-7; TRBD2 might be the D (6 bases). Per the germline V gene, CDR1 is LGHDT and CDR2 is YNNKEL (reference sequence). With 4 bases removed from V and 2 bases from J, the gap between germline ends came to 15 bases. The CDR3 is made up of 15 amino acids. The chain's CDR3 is CASSPGRGDAYEQYF. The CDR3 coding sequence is TGTGCCAGCAGCCCAGGCCGCGGGGACGCCTACGAGCAGTACTTC.

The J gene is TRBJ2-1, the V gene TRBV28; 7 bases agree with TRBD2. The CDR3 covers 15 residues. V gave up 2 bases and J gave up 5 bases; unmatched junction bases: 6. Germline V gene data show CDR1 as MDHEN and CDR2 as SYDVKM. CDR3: CASSLIGRTDNEQFF. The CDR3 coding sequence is TGTGCCAGCAGTTTAATCGGGAGGACTGACAATGAGCAGTTCTTC.

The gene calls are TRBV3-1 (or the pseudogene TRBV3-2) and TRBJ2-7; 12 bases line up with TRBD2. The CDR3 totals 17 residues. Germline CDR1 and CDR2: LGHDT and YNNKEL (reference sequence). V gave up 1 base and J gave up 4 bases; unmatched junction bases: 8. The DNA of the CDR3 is TGTGCCAGCAGCCAAGCACCTAGCGGGAGGGCCGAGTACGAGCAGTACTTC. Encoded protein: CASSQAPSGRAEYEQYF.

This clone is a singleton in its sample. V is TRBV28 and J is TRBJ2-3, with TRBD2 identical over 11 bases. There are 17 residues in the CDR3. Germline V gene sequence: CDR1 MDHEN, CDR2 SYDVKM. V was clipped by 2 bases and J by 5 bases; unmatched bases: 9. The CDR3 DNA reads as TGTGCCAGCAGTTTAAATAGCGGGGGGGCCAGTGGAGATACGCAGTATTTT. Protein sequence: CASSLNSGGASGDTQYF.